What follows are 28 T cell receptor beta chains derived from one specimen sequenced in a study of T cells in Graves' hyperthyroidism and ophthalmopathy. What was amplified from RNA transcripts were TCR beta CDR3 regions. The HTBI set primed first-round TCR CDR3 RT-PCR. MiXCR, run by TCRdb on the multiplex PCR reads, gives a single entry per CDR3 protein. Here the sample spans a few hundred thousand distinct CDR3 sequences, roughly an eighth being singletons. The sequenced material came from blood. These receptor sequences come from a woman aged 18 to 35 with Graves' hyperthyroidism.

This clonotype was recorded many times. This rearrangement joins TRBV27 to TRBJ2-3; the D gene is possibly TRBD1 (5 bases). There are 15 residues in the CDR3. Trimming cost V 3 bases and J 2 bases, with 12 bases left between them. Germline values: CDR1 MNHEY, CDR2 SMNVEV (reference sequence). The CDR3 DNA reads as TGTGCCAGCAGTTTTTTGGGGCTATTCACAGATACGCAGTATTTT. It specifies CASSFLGLFTDTQYF.

The sample holds many counts of this clonotype. The J gene is TRBJ2-3, the V gene TRBV5-5; 10 nucleotides agree with TRBD2. The V segment lost 0 bases and the J segment 4 bases; nucleotides outside the gene matches: 2. Per germline, CDR1 SGHKS and CDR2 YYEKEE (reference sequence). CDR3 size: 15 residues. The CDR3 nucleotides are TGTGCCAGCAGCTTGGGACTAGCGGGTTCAGATACGCAGTATTTT. Protein sequence: CASSLGLAGSDTQYF.

There are many counts of this clonotype. J is TRBJ2-3 and V is TRBV7-6; TRBD2 might be the D (6 bases). Looked up from germline, CDR1 is SGHVS and CDR2 is FNYEAQ. V lost 5 bases, J lost 1 base, and 13 bases lay in between. The CDR3 is 15 residues long. This CDR3 is CASSGGLTGTDTQYF. CDR3 bases: TGTGCCAGCAGCGGGGGACTTACGGGCACAGATACGCAGTATTTT.

This clonotype was seen only a few times. The chain couples TRBV28 to TRBJ1-1, with D tentatively TRBD1 (6 bases). The CDR3 contains 16 residues. Germline CDR1 reads MDHEN; CDR2 reads SYDVKM. The germline V and J ends were trimmed by 6 bases and 0 bases, with 17 bases remaining between them. The CDR3 DNA sequence: TGTGCCAGCAGGCTACAGGGCCCCCTCATGAACACTGAAGCTTTCTTT. Translated, it gives CASRLQGPLMNTEAFF.

This clonotype has at least ten counts. The chain couples TRBV29-1 to TRBJ2-1; 7 bases line up with TRBD2. The trim removed 3 bases at V and 9 bases at J, leaving 20 bases unmatched. Germline CDR1 and CDR2: SQVTM and ANQGSEA. The length of the CDR3 is 17 residues. The CDR3 DNA reads TGCAGCGTTGAGTTCCCCGGACTAGTTCAGGTGGTCGGTGAGCAGTTCTTC. Its translation: CSVEFPGLVQVVGEQFF.

The sample holds many counts of this clonotype. This chain connects TRBV29-1 to TRBJ2-5; the match to TRBD1 covers 9 bases. The CDR3 sequence is 13 residues long. Looked up from germline, CDR1 is SQVTM and CDR2 is ANQGSEA. V lost 7 bases to trimming and J lost 5 bases; unmatched junction nucleotides: 8. CDR3 in amino acids: CSARDRVVETQYF. The CDR3 coding sequence is TGCAGCGCACGGGACAGGGTGGTGGAGACCCAGTACTTC.

There are a few counts of this clonotype. The rearrangement uses TRBV9 and TRBJ2-1; D is ambiguous. Trimming cost V 4 bases and J 2 bases, with 13 bases left between them. The V gene's germline CDR1 is SGDLS and CDR2 YYNGEE. The CDR3 runs 15 residues. This chain's CDR3 is CASSSLDPAYNEQFF. CDR3 coding DNA: TGTGCCAGCAGCAGCTTGGACCCGGCCTACAATGAGCAGTTCTTC.

On this clonotype: Given a much more abundant clone one base away, this may be a read error. This chain uses TRBV7-2 with TRBJ2-5; tentative D call: TRBD1 (5 bases). CDR1 and CDR2 (germline): SGHTA, FQGNSA. The CDR3 extends over 13 amino acids. The V and J ends lost 10 bases and 4 bases respectively, with 16 bases between them. Here the CDR3 reads CANRPNLGETQYF. CDR3 nucleotide sequence: TGTGCCAACAGGCCTAACTTAGGAGAGACCCAGTACTTC.

Many counts were recorded for this clonotype. The CDR3 region is CASSGGGQETQYF. The DNA for the CDR3 is TGTGCCAGCAGTGGGGGCGGCCAAGAGACCCAGTACTTC. The genes are TRBV2 and TRBJ2-5; D is possibly TRBD1 (5 bases). CDR1 is SNHLY, CDR2 FYNNEI, per germline. The CDR3 consists of 13 residues. V lost 4 bases, J lost 1 base, and 7 bases lay in between.

This clonotype was counted many times. This chain joins TRBV12-3 or TRBV12-4 and TRBJ1-1; a weak D match, TRBD1 (6 bases). Trimming pared 9 bases from V and 1 base from J, leaving 12 bases between. The CDR3 loop spans 13 amino acids. CDR3 residues: CASGDTENTEAFF. Here the CDR3 DNA reads TGTGCCAGTGGGGACACGGAGAACACTGAAGCTTTCTTT.

This clonotype was seen many times. The J gene is TRBJ2-2, the V gene TRBV15, with 9 bases lining up with TRBD1. The length of the CDR3 is 16 residues. Germline lookup yields CDR1 LNHNV and CDR2 YYDKDF (reference sequence). The V segment lost 0 bases and the J segment 6 bases; nucleotides outside the gene matches: 5. The CDR3 nucleotides are TGTGCCACCAGCAGAGATCGAGGACAGGGGTCCGGGGAGCTGTTTTTT. Translation gives CATSRDRGQGSGELFF.

This clonotype appeared many times. This rearrangement joins TRBV28 to TRBJ1-5; D remains ambiguous. The length of the CDR3 is 17 residues. Trimming stripped 10 bases from V and 0 bases from J, with 22 bases between. Germline values: CDR1 MDHEN, CDR2 SYDVKM. For the CDR3, the DNA is TGTGCCATCTGCCCCCTTGGGCAGAGCCATAGCAATCAGCCCCAGCATTTT. It yields the protein CAICPLGQSHSNQPQHF. Full variable domain (outside the CDR3, taken from reference TRBV28 and TRBJ1-5): DVKVTQSSRYLVKRTGEKVFLECVQDMDHENMFWYRQDPGLGLRLIYFSYDVKMKEKGDIPEGYSVSREKKERFSLILESASTNQTSMYLCAICPLGQSHSNQPQHFGDGTRLSIL.

The rearrangement joins TRBV4-2 to TRBJ2-2; 8 bases map to TRBD2. CDR3 length equals 15 residues. The junction had 5 bases not matched to a gene; V was cut back by 2 bases and J by 6 bases. Per the germline V gene, CDR1 is LGHNA and CDR2 is YNFKEQ. The CDR3 sequence: CASSQQVSGAGELFF. The CDR3 coding sequence is TGTGCCAGCAGCCAACAAGTTAGCGGGGCCGGGGAGCTGTTTTTT.

This clonotype was observed at least ten times. The V gene is TRBV11-2, the J gene TRBJ2-7, with 7 bases fitting TRBD2. The CDR3 sequence is 15 residues long. Trimming took 5 bases from V and 2 from J; bases not matched to a gene: 9. Germline CDR1 is SGHAT and CDR2 is FQNNGV. The CDR3 DNA reads TGTGCCAGCAGCCCTAATAGCGGGCGCGCCTACGAGCAGTACTTC. This codes for CASSPNSGRAYEQYF.

In its sample, this clonotype was seen many times. The chain couples TRBV9 to TRBJ1-1, with 11 positions matching TRBD1. V shed 4 bases, J shed 2 bases, and the junction held 4 bases outside the gene matches. Germline V gene lookup returns CDR1 SGDLS and CDR2 YYNGEE. CDR3 length: 15 amino acids. The CDR3 reads CASSHGQGANTEAFF. As DNA, the CDR3 is TGTGCCAGCAGCCATGGACAGGGGGCTAACACTGAAGCTTTCTTT.

This clonotype was found a few times. The chain links TRBV6-1 to TRBJ2-5; D call uncertain. CDR1 and CDR2 from the germline V gene are MNHNS and SASEGT. This CDR3 is built from 13 residues. V lost 2 bases to trimming and J lost 3 bases, with 7 bases between them. CDR3 protein: CASSENFKETQYF. CDR3 in DNA: TGTGCCAGCAGTGAAAACTTCAAAGAGACCCAGTACTTC.

This clonotype was seen at least ten times. The rearrangement links TRBV20-1 to TRBJ2-3; D unresolved. The CDR3 runs 11 residues. The V and J ends lost 3 bases and 5 bases respectively, with 6 bases between them. CDR1 and CDR2 (germline): DFQATT, SNEGSKA (reference sequence). The CDR3 here is CSARRQDTQYF. The CDR3 region has the DNA TGCAGTGCTAGGAGGCAAGATACGCAGTATTTT.

This chain links TRBV6-4 with TRBJ1-1; weak D call: TRBD1 (5 bases). The V gene's germline CDR1 is MRHNA and CDR2 SNTAGT. The CDR3 has 13 residues. V gave up 11 bases and J gave up 0 bases, with 13 bases separating them. CDR3 amino acids: CAGTQGMNTEAFF. In nucleotides, the CDR3 is TGTGCCGGGACCCAGGGCATGAACACTGAAGCTTTCTTT.

The rearrangement links TRBV11-2 to TRBJ2-7, with 11 bases fitting TRBD1. Trimming cost V 4 bases and J 4 bases; bases outside gene matches: 6. CDR3 length equals 15 residues. Germline V gene sequence: CDR1 SGHAT, CDR2 FQNNGV. CDR3 sequence (DNA): TGTGCCAGCAGCTCGGACAGGGGGCTGGGATACGAGCAGTACTTC. This gives the protein CASSSDRGLGYEQYF. Drawing the rest from reference TRBV11-2 and TRBJ2-7, the complete variable domain is EAGVAQSPRYKIIEKRQSVAFWCNPISGHATLYWYQQILGQGPKLLIQFQNNGVVDDSQLPKDRFSAERLKGVDSTLKIQPAKLEDSAVYLCASSSDRGLGYEQYFGPGTRLTVT.

There are many counts of this clonotype. The CDR3 loop reads CASRGTGQENTEAFF. The DNA for the CDR3 is TGTGCCAGCAGAGGCACGGGACAAGAGAACACTGAAGCTTTCTTT. The chain recombines TRBV28 with TRBJ1-1, with D perhaps matching TRBD1 (6 bases). The germline V gene has CDR1 MDHEN and CDR2 SYDVKM. This CDR3 has 15 amino acids. V was pared by 6 bases and J by 1 base, with 15 bases between.

This chain uses TRBV4-1 with TRBJ2-1, with D tentatively TRBD1 or TRBD2 (5 bases each). Trimming stripped 1 base from V and 9 bases from J, with 13 bases between. Per the germline V gene, CDR1 is MGHRA and CDR2 is YSYEKL. This CDR3 has 14 residues. The CDR3: CASSQAAGSGEQFF. For the CDR3, the DNA is TGCGCCAGCAGCCAAGCCGCAGGGAGTGGTGAGCAGTTCTTC.

In this sample, this clonotype turned up many times. The rearrangement joins TRBV12-3 or TRBV12-4 to TRBJ2-7; TRBD2 matches 15 bases. The J segment lost 4 bases and the V segment lost 5 bases, leaving 3 bases of the junction unmatched. This CDR3 is 15 amino acids long. CDR3 sequence: CASSPGTSGRYEQYV. CDR3 bases: TGTGCCAGCAGTCCCGGGACTAGCGGGAGGTACGAGCAGTACGTC.

The chain couples TRBV20-1 to TRBJ1-5; TRBD1 might be the D (6 bases). The length of the CDR3 is 15 residues. Germline V gene lookup returns CDR1 DFQATT and CDR2 SNEGSKA (reference sequence). V lost 3 bases and J 5 bases, leaving 17 bases between the germline ends. The chain's CDR3 is CSASLSGGQDQPQHF. CDR3 coding DNA: TGCAGTGCTAGTTTAAGTGGGGGCCAGGATCAGCCCCAGCATTTT.

This clonotype was counted at least ten times. The chain is built from TRBV10-3 and TRBJ1-2, with 9 nucleotides matching TRBD1. V trimming: 6 bases; J trimming: 4 bases; junction bases outside the gene matches: 6. CDR3 length: 14 amino acids. The germline gives CDR1 ENHRY, CDR2 SYGVKD. CDR3 nucleotides: TGTGCCATCAGCGCTCCGGACAGGGGCTATGGCTACACCTTC. Translated: CAISAPDRGYGYTF.

In its sample, this clonotype was seen many times. V is TRBV12-3 or TRBV12-4 and J is TRBJ2-7; D is ambiguous. The CDR3 sequence is 12 residues long. Trimming removed 6 bases at V and 3 bases at J, with 9 bases between. CDR3 bases: TGTGCCAGCAGCTCAGATCGCTACGAGCAGTACGTC. Its protein product is CASSSDRYEQYV.

This clonotype was observed at least ten times. The V and J genes are TRBV6-1 and TRBJ2-5, with 8 bases that match TRBD1. V shed 6 bases and J 5 bases; nucleotides not matched to a gene: 5. CDR3 length: 13 residues. Germline CDR1 and CDR2: MNHNS and SASEGT. DNA for the CDR3: TGTGCCAGCAGAACAGGGGGTCGGGAGACCCAGTACTTC. Translating gives CASRTGGRETQYF.

The sample holds a few counts of this clonotype. CDR3: CASSLGGTDNNEQFF. The DNA for the CDR3 is TGCGCCAGCAGCTTAGGGGGGACCGACAACAATGAGCAGTTCTTC. The V call is TRBV5-1, the J call TRBJ2-1; D is tentatively TRBD1 or TRBD2 (6 bases each). This CDR3 has 15 amino acids. CDR1 and CDR2 from the germline V gene are SGHRS and YFSETQ. Trimming cost V 2 bases and J 5 bases, with 14 bases left between them.

The chain combines TRBV13 with TRBJ2-4; weak D call: TRBD1 (6 bases). The V gene lost 1 base and the J gene lost 12 bases, with 13 bases spanning the gap. The CDR3 has 13 residues. Germline V gene data show CDR1 as PRHDT and CDR2 as FYEKMQ (reference sequence). The CDR3 here is CASSLAPGAPQYF. The CDR3 nucleotides are TGTGCCAGCAGCTTAGCCCCAGGGGCCCCTCAGTACTTC.